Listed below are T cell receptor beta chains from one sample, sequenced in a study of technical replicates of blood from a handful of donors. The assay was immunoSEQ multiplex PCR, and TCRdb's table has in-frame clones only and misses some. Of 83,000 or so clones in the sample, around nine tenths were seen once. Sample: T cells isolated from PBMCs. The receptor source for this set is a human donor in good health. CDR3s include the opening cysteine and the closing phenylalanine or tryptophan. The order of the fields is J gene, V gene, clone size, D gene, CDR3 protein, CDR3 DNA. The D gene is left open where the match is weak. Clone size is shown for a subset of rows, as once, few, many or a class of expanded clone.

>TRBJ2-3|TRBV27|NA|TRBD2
CASSSRLAGAVDTQYF
TGTGCCAGCAGTTCCAGACTAGCGGGAGCGGTAGATACGCAGTATTTT
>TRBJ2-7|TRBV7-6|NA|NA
CASSSTDEQYF
TGTGCCAGCAGCTCGACAGACGAGCAGTACTTC
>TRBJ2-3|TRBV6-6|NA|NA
CASRGGPPRENTQYF
TGTGCCAGCCGTGGAGGTCCCCCTCGAGAAAATACGCAGTATTTT
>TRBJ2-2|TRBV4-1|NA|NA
CASSFLGGRGTTGELFF
TGCGCCAGCAGCTTTCTGGGAGGCCGTGGGACCACCGGGGAGCTGTTTTTT
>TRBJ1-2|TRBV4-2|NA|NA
CASSFNLQGEHYGYTF
TGTGCCAGCAGCTTCAACCTACAGGGAGAGCACTATGGCTACACCTTC
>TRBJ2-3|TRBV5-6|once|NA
CASSSVSTDTQYF
TGTGCCAGCAGCTCCGTAAGCACAGATACGCAGTATTTT
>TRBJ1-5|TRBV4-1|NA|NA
CASSQGGQNQPQHF
TGCGCCAGCAGCCAAGGGGGGCAAAATCAGCCCCAGCATTTT
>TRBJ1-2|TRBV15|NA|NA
CATSRDRNRPSYTF
TGTGCCACCAGCAGAGATCGCAACAGGCCCTCCTACACCTTC
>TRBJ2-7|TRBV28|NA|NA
CASSPRFSETYEQYF
TGTGCCAGCAGTCCTCGCTTTAGCGAAACCTACGAGCAGTACTTC
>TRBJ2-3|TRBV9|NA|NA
CASSGASSTDTQYF
TGTGCCAGCAGCGGGGCTTCTAGCACAGATACGCAGTATTTT
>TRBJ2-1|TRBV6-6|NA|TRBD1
CASSSGTGVGEQFF
TGTGCCAGCAGTTCCGGGACAGGGGTGGGGGAGCAGTTCTTC
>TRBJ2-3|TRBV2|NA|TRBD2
CASSDGGGAGDTQYF
TGTGCCAGCAGTGATGGCGGGGGGGCCGGAGATACGCAGTATTTT
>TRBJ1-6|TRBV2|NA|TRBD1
CAGQQGDYNSPLHF
TGTGCCGGACAACAGGGGGACTATAATTCACCCCTCCACTTT
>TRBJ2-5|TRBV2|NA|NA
CASVGGRQETQYF
TGTGCCAGCGTCGGGGGAAGGCAAGAGACCCAGTACTTC
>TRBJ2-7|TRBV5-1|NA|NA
CASSLARAQSSYEQYF
TGCGCCAGCAGCTTGGCCAGGGCCCAGAGCTCCTACGAGCAGTACTTC